The source of this TCR beta chain is a study of T cells in Graves' hyperthyroidism and ophthalmopathy. Points from the study as a whole: Model predictions of ophthalmopathy came a median 6.5 months before onset. In simple terms, a model built on 13 V-J features told ophthalmopathy apart from stable hyperthyroidism.

Trimming at V came to 6 bases and at J to 1 base, leaving 7 bases not matched to a gene. CDR3 size: 15 residues. A word on this clonotype: Its antigen is still unknown.

Hyperthyroidism had been newly diagnosed in patients aged 18 to 65, and its duration was under 2 months. It was around 10 ml of fresh peripheral blood that supplied the PBMCs. The source material, RNA transcripts, was used to amplify TCR beta CDR3 regions. The HTBI primer set was used in a first-round RT-PCR of the TCR CDR3. TCRdb redid the calling of the multiplex PCR reads with MiXCR, one entry per CDR3 protein. The sample contains 450,000 to 650,000 distinct CDR3 sequences, about a fifth of which appear only once. Sequenced sample: blood. This rearrangement joins TRBV12-3 or TRBV12-4 to TRBJ1-1; 8 nucleotides line up with TRBD1. The sequence derives from a man aged 18 to 30 with Graves' hyperthyroidism. CDR3: CASRPDRVANTEAFF. The CDR3 DNA follows: TGTGCCAGCAGGCCGGACAGGGTAGCGAACACTGAAGCTTTCTTT.